This TCR beta chain comes out of a study of cytomegalovirus exposure and HLA in healthy donors. Turning to the study itself: An analysis done earlier identified 90 million to 120 million unique TCR beta sequences from about 179 million T cells. Study-level findings and limits: Reports indicated that the classifier achieved high specificity and sensitivity in diagnosing cytomegalovirus status. Previously analyzed data showed that most TCR beta V segments were productive at a frequency of about 90% or about 30%. Reports indicate that TCR beta sequences accurately predicted the HLA-A and HLA-B alleles of most subjects.

CDR3 length: 16 residues. V lost 0 bases and J lost 5; bases outside the gene matches: 4. The V gene's germline CDR1 is MGHRA and CDR2 YSYEKL. PCR used 60 Vbeta primers and 13 Jbeta primers. Libraries were prepared by immunoSEQ multiplex PCR; TCRdb keeps only in-frame clonotypes and omits some of them. The sample holds approximately 190,000 clones, 80% to 85% seen once. Turning to this clone: Its specificity is unknown.

The source of this sequence is a middle-aged man in good health and CMV-seropositive. Sequencing was carried out using PBMCs. The genes are TRBV4-1 and TRBJ2-1; 10 bases map to TRBD1. CDR3 DNA sequence: TGCGCCAGCAGCCAAGACGGGACAGGGGTGAACAATGAGCAGTTCTTC. Its protein is CASSQDGTGVNNEQFF.